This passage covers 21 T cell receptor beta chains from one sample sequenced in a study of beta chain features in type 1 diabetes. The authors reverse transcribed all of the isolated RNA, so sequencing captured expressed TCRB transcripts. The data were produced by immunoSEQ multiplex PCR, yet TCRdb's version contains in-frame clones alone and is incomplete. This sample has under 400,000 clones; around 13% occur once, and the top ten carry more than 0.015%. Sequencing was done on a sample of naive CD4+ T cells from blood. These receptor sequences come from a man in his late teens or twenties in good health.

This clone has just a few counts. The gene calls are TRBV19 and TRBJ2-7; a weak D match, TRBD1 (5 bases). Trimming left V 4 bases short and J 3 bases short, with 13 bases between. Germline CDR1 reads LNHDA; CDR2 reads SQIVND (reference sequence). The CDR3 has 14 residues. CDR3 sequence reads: CASSSSAGRYEQYF. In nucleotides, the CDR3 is TGTGCCAGTAGTAGCAGTGCAGGGCGCTACGAGCAGTACTTC.

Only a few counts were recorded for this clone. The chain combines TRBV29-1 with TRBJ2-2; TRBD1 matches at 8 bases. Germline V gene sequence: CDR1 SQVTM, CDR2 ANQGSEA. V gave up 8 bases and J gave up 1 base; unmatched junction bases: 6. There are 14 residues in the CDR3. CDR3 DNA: TGCAGCACCCCAACAGGGGGGAACACCGGGGAGCTGTTTTTT. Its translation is CSTPTGGNTGELFF.

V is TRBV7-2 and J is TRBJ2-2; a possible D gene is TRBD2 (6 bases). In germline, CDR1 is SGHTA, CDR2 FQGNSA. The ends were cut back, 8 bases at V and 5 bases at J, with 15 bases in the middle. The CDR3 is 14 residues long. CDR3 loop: CASVTPGDTGELFF. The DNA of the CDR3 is TGTGCCAGCGTCACGCCGGGGGATACCGGGGAGCTGTTTTTT.

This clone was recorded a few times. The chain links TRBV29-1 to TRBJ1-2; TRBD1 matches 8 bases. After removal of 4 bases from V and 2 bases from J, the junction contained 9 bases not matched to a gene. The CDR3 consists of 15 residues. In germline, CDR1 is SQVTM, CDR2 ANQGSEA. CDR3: CSVGNGGQANYGYTF. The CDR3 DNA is TGCAGCGTTGGGAACGGGGGACAGGCCAACTATGGCTACACCTTC.

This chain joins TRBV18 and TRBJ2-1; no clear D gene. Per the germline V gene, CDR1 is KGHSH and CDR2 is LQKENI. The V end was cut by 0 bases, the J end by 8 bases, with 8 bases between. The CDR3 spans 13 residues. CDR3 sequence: CASSPPNFHEQFF. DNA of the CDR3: TGTGCCAGCTCACCACCCAACTTCCATGAGCAGTTCTTC.

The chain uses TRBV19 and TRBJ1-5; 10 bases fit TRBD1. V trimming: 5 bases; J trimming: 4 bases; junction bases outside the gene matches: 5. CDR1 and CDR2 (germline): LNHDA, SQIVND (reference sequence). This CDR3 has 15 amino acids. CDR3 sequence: CASSGGTGANQPQHF. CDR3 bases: TGTGCCAGTAGTGGGGGGACAGGGGCAAATCAGCCCCAGCATTTT.

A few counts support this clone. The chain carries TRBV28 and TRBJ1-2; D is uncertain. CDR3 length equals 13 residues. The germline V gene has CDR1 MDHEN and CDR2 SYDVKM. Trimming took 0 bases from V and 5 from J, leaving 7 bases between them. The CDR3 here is CASSLWGAYGYTF. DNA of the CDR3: TGTGCCAGCAGTTTATGGGGAGCATATGGCTACACCTTC.

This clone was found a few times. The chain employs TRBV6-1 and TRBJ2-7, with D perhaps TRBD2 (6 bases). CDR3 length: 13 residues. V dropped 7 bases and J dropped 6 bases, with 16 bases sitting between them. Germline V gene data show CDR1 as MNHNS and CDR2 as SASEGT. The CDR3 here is CASTFGGSSEQYF. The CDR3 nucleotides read TGTGCCAGCACCTTCGGGGGAAGTAGCGAGCAGTACTTC.

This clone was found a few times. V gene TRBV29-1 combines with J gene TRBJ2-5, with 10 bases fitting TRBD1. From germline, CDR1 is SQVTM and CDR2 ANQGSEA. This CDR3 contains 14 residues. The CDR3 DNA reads TGCGGCTTCGGGGACAGGGGTACCCAAGAGACCCAGTACTTC. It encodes CGFGDRGTQETQYF. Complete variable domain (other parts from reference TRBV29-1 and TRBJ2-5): SAVISQKPSRDICQRGTSLTIQCQVDSQVTMMFWYRQQPGQSLTLIATANQGSEATYESGFVIDKFPISRPNLTFSTLTVSNMSPEDSSIYLCGFGDRGTQETQYFGPGTRLLVL.

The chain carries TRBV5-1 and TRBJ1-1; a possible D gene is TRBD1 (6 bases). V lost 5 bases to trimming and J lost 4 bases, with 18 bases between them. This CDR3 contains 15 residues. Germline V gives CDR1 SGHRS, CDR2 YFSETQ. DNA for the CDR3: TGCGCCAGCAGTCCCCAGGGGCCGCCGACCACTGAAGCTTTCTTT. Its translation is CASSPQGPPTTEAFF.

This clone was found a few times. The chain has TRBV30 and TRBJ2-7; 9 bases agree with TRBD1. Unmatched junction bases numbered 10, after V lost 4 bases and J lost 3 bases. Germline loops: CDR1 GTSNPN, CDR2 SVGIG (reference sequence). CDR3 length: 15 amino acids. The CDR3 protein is CAWTRTGGGFYEQYF. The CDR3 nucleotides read TGTGCCTGGACTCGAACAGGGGGCGGATTCTACGAGCAGTACTTC.

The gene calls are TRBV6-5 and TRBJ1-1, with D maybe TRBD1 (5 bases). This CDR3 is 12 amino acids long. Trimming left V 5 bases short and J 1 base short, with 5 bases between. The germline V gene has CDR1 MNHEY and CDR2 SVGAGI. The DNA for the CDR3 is TGTGCCAGCAGTGGACAGAACACTGAAGCTTTCTTT. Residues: CASSGQNTEAFF.

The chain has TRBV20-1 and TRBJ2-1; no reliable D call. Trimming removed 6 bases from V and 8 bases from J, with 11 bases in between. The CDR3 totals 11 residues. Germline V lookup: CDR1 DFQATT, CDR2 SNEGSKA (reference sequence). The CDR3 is CSAVFTDEQFF. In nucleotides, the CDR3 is TGCAGTGCCGTATTCACAGATGAGCAGTTCTTC.

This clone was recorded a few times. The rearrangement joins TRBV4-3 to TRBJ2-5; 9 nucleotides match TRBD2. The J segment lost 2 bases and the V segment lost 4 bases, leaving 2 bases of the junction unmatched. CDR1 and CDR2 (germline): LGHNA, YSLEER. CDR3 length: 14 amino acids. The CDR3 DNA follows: TGCGCCAGCAGCCGGCTAGCGGGGCAAGAGACCCAGTACTTC. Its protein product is CASSRLAGQETQYF.

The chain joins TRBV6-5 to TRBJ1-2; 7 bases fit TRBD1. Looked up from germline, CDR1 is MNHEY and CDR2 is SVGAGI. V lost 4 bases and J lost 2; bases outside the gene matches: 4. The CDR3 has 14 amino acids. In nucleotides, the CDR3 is TGTGCCAGCAGTTCCCGACAGGGAAACTATGGCTACACCTTC. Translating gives CASSSRQGNYGYTF.

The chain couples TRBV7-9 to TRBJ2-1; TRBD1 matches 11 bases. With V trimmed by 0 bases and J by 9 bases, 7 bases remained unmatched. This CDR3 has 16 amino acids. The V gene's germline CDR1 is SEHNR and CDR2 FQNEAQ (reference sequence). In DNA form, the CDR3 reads TGTGCCAGCAGCTTAGCTCCCCGGGACAGGGGGTCTGAGCAGTTCTTC. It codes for CASSLAPRDRGSEQFF.

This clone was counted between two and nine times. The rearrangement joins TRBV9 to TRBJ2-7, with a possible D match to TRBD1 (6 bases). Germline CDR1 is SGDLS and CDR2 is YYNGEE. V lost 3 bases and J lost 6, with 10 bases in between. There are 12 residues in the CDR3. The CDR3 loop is CASSDTGFEQYF. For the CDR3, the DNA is TGTGCCAGCAGCGACACAGGGTTCGAGCAGTACTTC.

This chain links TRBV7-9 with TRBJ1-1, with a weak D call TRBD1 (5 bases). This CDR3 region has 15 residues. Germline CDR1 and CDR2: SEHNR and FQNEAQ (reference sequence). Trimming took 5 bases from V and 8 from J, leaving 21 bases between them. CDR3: CASSRTNGGDKEAFF. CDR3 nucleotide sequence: TGTGCCAGCAGCCGTACCAACGGGGGGGATAAGGAAGCTTTCTTT.

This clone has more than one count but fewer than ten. In nucleotides, the CDR3 is TGCGCCAGCAGCCAAGAGGTAGTACAGCCGAACACTGAAGCTTTCTTT. It is translated as CASSQEVVQPNTEAFF. The rearrangement joins TRBV4-3 to TRBJ1-1; D is ambiguous. The V end was cut by 0 bases, the J end by 1 base, with 12 bases between. CDR3 size: 16 residues. Germline values: CDR1 LGHNA, CDR2 YSLEER.

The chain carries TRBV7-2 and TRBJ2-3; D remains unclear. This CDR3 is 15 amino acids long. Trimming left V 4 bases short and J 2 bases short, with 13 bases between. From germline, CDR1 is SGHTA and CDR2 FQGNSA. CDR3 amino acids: CASSSSIADTDTQYF. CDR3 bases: TGTGCCAGCAGCTCCTCGATCGCGGACACAGATACGCAGTATTTT.

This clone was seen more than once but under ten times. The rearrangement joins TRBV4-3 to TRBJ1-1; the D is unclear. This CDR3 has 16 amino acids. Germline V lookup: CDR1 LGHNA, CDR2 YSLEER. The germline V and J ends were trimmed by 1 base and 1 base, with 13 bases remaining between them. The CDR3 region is CASSQGLRTGNTEAFF. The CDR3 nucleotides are TGCGCCAGCAGCCAAGGACTAAGGACGGGGAACACTGAAGCTTTCTTT.